The next 5 T cell receptor beta chains were all read from a single sample in a study of cytomegalovirus exposure and HLA in healthy donors (dated by TCRdb to about 2017). Library generation was performed with the immunoSEQ multiplex PCR assay. For the multiplex PCR, a mixture combining 60 forward primers for TCR Vbeta segments and 13 reverse primers for TCR Jbeta segments was used. TCRdb's version of the immuneACCESS table is confined to in-frame rearrangements and falls short of the full clone set. An unresolved V gene accounts for under half of the shortfall where checked; the remainder is of unknown origin. The sample's clone listing holds 40,000 to 60,000 clones. The ten biggest clones cover around 2.3% of the sample. Sequenced material: PBMCs. The receptors originated from a female donor in good health and CMV-seronegative.

The chain has TRBV5-1 and TRBJ1-1; maybe TRBD1 (5 bases). Trimming removed 3 bases at V and 0 bases at J, with 12 bases between. The germline V gene has CDR1 SGHRS and CDR2 YFSETQ. The CDR3 loop spans 15 amino acids. CDR3 loop: CASSSETVMNTEAFF. The CDR3 DNA reads TGCGCCAGCAGCTCCGAGACAGTCATGAACACTGAAGCTTTCTTT.

The chain combines TRBV4-2 with TRBJ1-5; 9 nucleotides agree with TRBD1. Germline-derived CDR1 and CDR2 are LGHNA and YNFKEQ. V was clipped by 6 bases and J by 0 bases; unmatched bases: 3. The CDR3 is 15 amino acids. In DNA form, the CDR3 reads TGTGCCAGCAGAAGGGACAGGGATAGCAATCAGCCCCAGCATTTT. As protein: CASRRDRDSNQPQHF.

This chain uses TRBV7-6 with TRBJ1-3; D perhaps matches TRBD1 (5 bases). Germline V gene sequence: CDR1 SGHVS, CDR2 FNYEAQ. With 0 bases removed from V and 0 bases from J, the gap between germline ends came to 15 bases. The CDR3 contains 18 residues. This chain's CDR3 is CASSLAAGGAYSGNTIYF. The CDR3 coding sequence is TGTGCCAGCAGCTTAGCGGCAGGAGGGGCGTACTCTGGAAACACCATATATTTT.

V is TRBV9 and J is TRBJ2-7, with 7 bases that match TRBD1. Germline values: CDR1 SGDLS, CDR2 YYNGEE. The CDR3 extends over 14 amino acids. Unmatched junction bases numbered 6, after V lost 3 bases and J lost 3 bases. The CDR3 sequence: CASSETGQNYEQYF. CDR3 nucleotides: TGTGCCAGCAGCGAAACGGGACAGAACTACGAGCAGTACTTC.

Worth noting for this clone: Other nucleotide sequences in the sample specify the same CDR3. This chain uses TRBV7-9 with TRBJ1-2, with D possibly matching TRBD1 (5 bases). This CDR3 contains 13 residues. Trimming shortened V by 1 base and J by 3 bases, and 6 bases separated the two germline ends. Germline V gene sequence: CDR1 SEHNR, CDR2 FQNEAQ (reference sequence). In nucleotides, the CDR3 is TGTGCCAGCAGCTTAGGGGGGGACTATGGCTACACCTTC. Protein sequence: CASSLGGDYGYTF.